Below, 12 T cell receptor beta chains from the same sample are listed, as sequenced in a study of cytomegalovirus exposure and HLA in healthy donors. Amplification used 60 Vbeta primers and 13 Jbeta primers. The protocol was immunoSEQ multiplex PCR, while the TCRdb copy is restricted to in-frame clones and leaves out a portion. In the table there are 150,000 to 200,000 clones, around 79% of which are singletons. What was sequenced was PBMCs. These receptor sequences come from a woman between 35 and 50 years old in good health and CMV-seronegative.

The gene calls are TRBV4-3 and TRBJ2-7; no clear D. Looked up from germline, CDR1 is LGHNA and CDR2 is YSLEER. Trimming removed 0 bases from V and 1 base from J, with 7 bases in between. The CDR3 is made up of 14 amino acids. The CDR3 DNA sequence: TGCGCCAGCAGCCAAGATACCGGGTCCTACGAGCAGTACTTC. This sequence encodes CASSQDTGSYEQYF.

This rearrangement joins TRBV29-1 to TRBJ2-7; 12 positions agree with TRBD1. V lost 5 bases and J lost 6; bases outside the gene matches: 5. Germline lookup yields CDR1 SQVTM and CDR2 ANQGSEA. The CDR3 contains 13 residues. The CDR3 here is CSVRDRGPREQYF. CDR3 in DNA: TGCAGCGTTAGGGACAGGGGGCCCCGCGAGCAGTACTTC.

This chain links TRBV18 with TRBJ1-1; D remains unclear. This CDR3 has 16 amino acids. CDR1 KGHSH and CDR2 LQKENI come from the germline V gene. Trimming stripped 3 bases from V and 3 bases from J, with 17 bases between. This CDR3 is CASSPLEYGFDTEAFF. As DNA, the CDR3 is TGTGCCAGCTCACCGTTGGAGTACGGGTTTGACACTGAAGCTTTCTTT. The variable domain in full, with the rest retrieved from reference TRBV18 and TRBJ1-1, is NAGVMQNPRHLVRRRGQEARLRCSPMKGHSHVYWYRQLPEEGLKFMVYLQKENIIDESGMPKERFSAEFPKEGPSILRIQQVVRGDSAAYFCASSPLEYGFDTEAFFGQGTRLTVV.

The chain is built from TRBV5-8 and TRBJ2-6; no firm D call. Per germline, CDR1 SGHTS and CDR2 YDEGEE. This CDR3 comprises 16 residues. The V gene lost 4 bases and the J gene lost 3 bases, with 14 bases spanning the gap. CDR3 DNA sequence: TGTGCCAGCAGCCCTCGGTCTCTAGGTGGGGCCAACGTCCTGACTTTC. Translating gives CASSPRSLGGANVLTF.

The chain uses TRBV7-8 and TRBJ2-3; 7 bases are shared with TRBD2. Germline CDR1 reads SGHVS; CDR2 reads FQNEAQ. V trimming: 1 base; J trimming: 7 bases; junction bases outside the gene matches: 14. The CDR3 sequence is 17 residues long. This CDR3 is CASSLGGGRGVKHTQYF. The CDR3 nucleotides are TGTGCCAGCAGCTTAGGAGGCGGGAGAGGTGTAAAACATACGCAGTATTTT.

This clone was seen more than once but under ten times. The V gene is TRBV4-3, the J gene TRBJ2-7, with a tentative D call TRBD1 (7 bases). The germline V and J ends were trimmed by 0 bases and 2 bases, with 11 bases remaining between them. The CDR3 totals 15 residues. CDR1 and CDR2 from the germline V gene are LGHNA and YSLEER. CDR3 sequence (DNA): TGCGCCAGCAGCCAAGAGGCCAGGGGGGCCTACGAGCAGTACTTC. Its translation: CASSQEARGAYEQYF.

DNA for the CDR3: TGTGCCAGCGGGGGGGCAGCCATGAACACTGAAGCTTTCTTT. Protein sequence: CASGGAAMNTEAFF. The V and J genes are TRBV2 and TRBJ1-1; TRBD1 is a possible D gene (6 bases). The V and J ends lost 8 bases and 0 bases respectively, with 13 bases between them. This CDR3 contains 14 residues. From germline, CDR1 is SNHLY and CDR2 FYNNEI. Supplemented by reference TRBV2 and TRBJ1-1, the full variable domain reads EPEVTQTPSHQVTQMGQEVILRCVPISNHLYFYWYRQILGQKVEFLVSFYNNEISEKSEIFDDQFSVERPDGSNFTLKIRSTKLEDSAMYFCASGGAAMNTEAFFGQGTRLTVV.

The count of this clone is one. The rearrangement uses TRBV18 and TRBJ1-5, with TRBD1 identical over 10 bases. The germline V gene has CDR1 KGHSH and CDR2 LQKENI. The CDR3 is made up of 14 amino acids. The junction had 5 bases not matched to a gene; V was cut back by 6 bases and J by 6 bases. This chain's CDR3 is CASSLTGGGQPQHF. CDR3 DNA sequence: TGTGCCAGCTCGCTGACAGGGGGCGGTCAGCCCCAGCATTTT. Filled out from reference TRBV18 and TRBJ1-5, the complete variable domain reads NAGVMQNPRHLVRRRGQEARLRCSPMKGHSHVYWYRQLPEEGLKFMVYLQKENIIDESGMPKERFSAEFPKEGPSILRIQQVVRGDSAAYFCASSLTGGGQPQHFGDGTRLSIL.

The V and J genes are TRBV6-5 and TRBJ2-5; 8 bases agree with TRBD1. Germline CDR1 and CDR2: MNHEY and SVGAGI. Trimming removed 3 bases from V and 3 bases from J; junction bases left unmatched: 6. CDR3 length equals 15 residues. The CDR3 DNA is TGTGCCAGCAGTTATTCCGCGGGACAGGAAGAGACCCAGTACTTC. The encoded protein is CASSYSAGQEETQYF.

This clone was detected only a few times. V is TRBV19 and J is TRBJ1-1; 8 bases align to TRBD1. Germline loops: CDR1 LNHDA, CDR2 SQIVND (reference sequence). The ends lost 9 bases at V and 1 base at J; junction bases unmatched: 4. CDR3 length equals 13 residues. As DNA, the CDR3 is TGTGCCAGCGACAGGGGCCCGAACACTGAAGCTTTCTTT. This gives the protein CASDRGPNTEAFF.

CDR3 bases: TGTGCCAGCATACAGGGGGCCGGCAATCAGCCCCAGCATTTT. Translating it yields CASIQGAGNQPQHF. This chain links TRBV7-2 with TRBJ1-5, with 9 positions matching TRBD1. This CDR3 region has 14 residues. V lost 7 bases to trimming and J lost 2 bases; unmatched junction nucleotides: 3. CDR1 and CDR2 from the germline V gene are SGHTA and FQGNSA.

The J gene is TRBJ2-3, the V gene TRBV7-7; D not certain. With 11 bases removed from V and 0 bases from J, the gap between germline ends came to 12 bases. Germline lookup yields CDR1 SSHAT and CDR2 FNYEAQ (reference sequence). The CDR3 totals 13 residues. The CDR3 sequence: CAFHKPSTDTQYF. The CDR3, as DNA: TGTGCCTTTCACAAACCTAGCACAGATACGCAGTATTTT.